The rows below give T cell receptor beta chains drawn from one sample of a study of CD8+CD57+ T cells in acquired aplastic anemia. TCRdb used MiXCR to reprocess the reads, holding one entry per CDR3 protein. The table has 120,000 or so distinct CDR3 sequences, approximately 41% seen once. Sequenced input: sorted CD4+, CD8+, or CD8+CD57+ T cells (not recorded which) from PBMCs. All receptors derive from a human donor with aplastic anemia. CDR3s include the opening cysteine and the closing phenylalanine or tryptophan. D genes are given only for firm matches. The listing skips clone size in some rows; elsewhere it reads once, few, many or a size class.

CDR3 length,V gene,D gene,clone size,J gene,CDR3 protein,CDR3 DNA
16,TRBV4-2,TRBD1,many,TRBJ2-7,CASSQDLSDRTYEQYF,TGTGCCAGCAGCCAAGATTTATCGGACAGGACCTACGAGCAGTACTTC
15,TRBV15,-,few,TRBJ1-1,CATSRSPGANTEAFF,TGTGCCACCAGCAGAAGCCCAGGGGCGAACACTGAAGCTTTCTTT
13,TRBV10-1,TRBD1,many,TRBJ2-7,CASSSGQNYEQYF,TGCGCCAGCAGTTCGGGACAGAACTACGAGCAGTACTTC
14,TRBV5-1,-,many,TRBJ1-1,CASSLSRPNTEAFF,TGCGCCAGCAGCTTAAGTCGGCCGAACACTGAAGCTTTCTTT
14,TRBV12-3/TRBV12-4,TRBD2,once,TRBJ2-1,CASSLAGFDNEQFF,TGTGCCAGCAGTCTAGCGGGTTTCGACAATGAGCAGTTCTTC
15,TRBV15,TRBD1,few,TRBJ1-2,CATSRPGQGWGGYTF,TGTGCCACCAGCAGACCTGGACAGGGTTGGGGAGGCTACACCTTC
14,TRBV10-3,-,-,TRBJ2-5,CASSGAGGGETQYF,TGTGCCAGCTCCGGGGCAGGGGGGGGGGAGACCCAGTACTTC
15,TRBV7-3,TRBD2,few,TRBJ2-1,CASSPGGSRNNEQFF,TGTGCCAGCAGCCCAGGCGGGAGTCGGAACAATGAGCAGTTCTTC
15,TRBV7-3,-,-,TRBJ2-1,CASSLGGGAGDEQFF,TGTGCCAGCTCTTTGGGCGGAGGGGCCGGAGATGAGCAGTTCTTC
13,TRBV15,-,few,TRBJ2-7,CATSRGTSYEQYF,TGTGCCACCAGCAGAGGGACAAGCTACGAGCAGTACTTC
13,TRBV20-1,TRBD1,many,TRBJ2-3,CSARLTGGGTQYF,TGCAGTGCTAGGCTTACAGGGGGTGGTACGCAGTATTTT
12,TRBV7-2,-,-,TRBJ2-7,CASSLLGYEQYF,TGTGCCAGCAGCTTATTAGGGTACGAGCAGTACTTC
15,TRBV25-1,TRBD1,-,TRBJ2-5,CASSPGDRVKETQYF,TGTGCCAGCAGCCCCGGAGACAGGGTCAAAGAGACCCAGTACTTC
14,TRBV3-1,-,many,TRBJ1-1,CASSPGGGRTEAFF,TGTGCCAGCAGCCCCGGGGGAGGGAGGACTGAAGCTTTCTTT
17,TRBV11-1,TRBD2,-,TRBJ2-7,CASSLVPGLATSYEQYF,TGTGCCAGCAGCTTAGTTCCGGGACTAGCGACTTCCTACGAGCAGTACTTC
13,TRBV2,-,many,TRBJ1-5,CASTKDGNQPQHF,TGTGCCAGCACAAAGGACGGCAATCAGCCCCAGCATTTT
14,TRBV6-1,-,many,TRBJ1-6,CASSVSGRREPLHF,TGTGCCAGCAGTGTGTCGGGACGCAGAGAACCCCTCCACTTT
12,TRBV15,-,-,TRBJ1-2,CATSLDNYGYTF,TGTGCCACCAGCTTGGACAACTATGGCTACACCTTC
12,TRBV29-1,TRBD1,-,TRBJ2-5,CSVAGGGKTQYF,TGCAGCGTTGCAGGGGGCGGAAAGACCCAGTACTTC
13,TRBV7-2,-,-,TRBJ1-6,CASRRTVYSPLHF,TGTGCCAGCAGACGGACGGTTTACTCACCCCTCCACTTT